This T cell receptor beta chain stems from a study of blood T cell dynamics during melanoma immunotherapy. A fixed DNA input of roughly 0.35 ug was used per bulk PBMC sample. Profiled with immunoSEQ multiplex PCR; TCRdb holds only in-frame clones, not every one. This sample has approximately 11,000 clones, with 75% to 90% found just once. The sample's time point: pre-treatment baseline. This CDR3 comprises 11 residues. Germline CDR1 and CDR2: DFQATT and SNEGSKA (reference sequence). The V end was cut by 3 bases, the J end by 5 bases, with 7 bases between. The V and J genes are TRBV20-1 and TRBJ1-1, with D hard to call. The sequence came from a human donor with melanoma. The sample was blood, taken from a patient treated with checkpoint blockade. CDR3 loop: CSASLVTEAFF. The CDR3 bases are TGCAGTGCTAGCTTGGTGACTGAAGCTTTCTTT.